This TCR beta chain emerged from a study of OX40 agonist ivuxolimab in advanced cancers. Across the study: An agonistic anti-OX40 (CD134) antibody, ivuxolimab, was used to treat the patients. Previous treatment with anti-PD-1, anti-PD-L1 or anti-CTLA-4 therapy was allowed; under 50% had received some.

Only in-frame clones appear in the TCRdb table, and some are missing; sequencing was by immunoSEQ multiplex PCR. This table holds roughly 46,000 clones, roughly 85% found once. Regarding the study as a whole: CD8+ T cells (on average) carried more expanded clones than CD4+ T cells.

The ends lost 1 base at V and 3 bases at J; junction bases unmatched: 3. Germline V CDR1 and CDR2: LGHNA, YNFKEQ. The CDR3 spans 16 residues. About this clone itself: Its specificity is not known.

The sample here was CD4+ or CD8+ T cells sorted from blood, taken in a trial of the OX40 agonist ivuxolimab. This chain uses TRBV4-2 with TRBJ2-3; 11 positions match TRBD2. The clonotype originates from an adult with an advanced solid tumor such as melanoma, head and neck, liver or kidney cancer. CDR3 residues: CASSQGLAGRTDTQYF. In nucleotides, the CDR3 is TGTGCCAGCAGCCAAGGACTAGCGGGACGGACAGATACGCAGTATTTT.